These T cell receptor beta chains were read from a single sample in a study of CD8 T cells in Susac syndrome. Using its own MiXCR run on the immunoSEQ multiplex PCR reads, TCRdb lists one record per CDR3 protein. Among about 150,000 distinct CDR3 sequences, 92% were seen once, and the ten largest hold approximately 0.075%. Source material: CD4+ T cells from PBMCs. The receptors shown here come from a human donor in good health. Each CDR3 is given with its conserved first and last residue. The order of the fields is clone size, D gene, J gene, V gene, CDR3 protein, CDR3 DNA. A D gene is named only where the DNA matches it firmly. Size is stated for part of the rows, as once, few or many counts, or as a class when the clone is expanded.

- TRBD1 TRBJ2-2 TRBV4-3 CASSQGDRGRTGELFF TGCGCCAGCAGCCAAGGGGACAGGGGGCGCACCGGGGAGCTGTTTTTT
- - TRBJ1-1 TRBV4-2 CASSQDVEGAFF TGTGCCAGCAGCCAAGATGTGGAGGGAGCTTTCTTT
- - TRBJ2-3 TRBV9 CASSGTPTDTQYF TGTGCCAGCAGCGGGACACCCACAGATACGCAGTATTTT
- - TRBJ2-4 TRBV7-2 CASSLGANQNIQYF TGTGCCAGCAGCTTGGGGGCAAACCAAAACATTCAGTACTTC
few - TRBJ2-7 TRBV30 CAWRKGGLNEQYF TGTGCCTGGAGAAAGGGAGGACTAAACGAGCAGTACTTC
- - TRBJ2-5 TRBV27 CASSPPGSETQYF TGTGCCAGCAGTCCCCCGGGGAGTGAGACCCAGTACTTC
- TRBD1 TRBJ1-2 TRBV5-4 CASSFGDRGDGYTF TGTGCCAGCAGCTTCGGGGACAGGGGCGATGGCTACACCTTC
- - TRBJ1-1 TRBV3-1 CASSQILNTEAFF TGTGCCAGCAGCCAAATCCTGAACACTGAAGCTTTCTTT
- - TRBJ2-5 TRBV5-4 CASSWYQETQYF TGTGCCAGCAGCTGGTACCAAGAGACCCAGTACTTC
- - TRBJ1-6 TRBV20-1 CSARGAGLNSPLHF TGCAGTGCTAGAGGCGCAGGGTTAAATTCACCCCTCCACTTT
- TRBD2 TRBJ2-1 TRBV24-1 CATSDPTSGRWNEQFF TGTGCCACCAGTGACCCAACTAGCGGGAGATGGAATGAGCAGTTCTTC
once - TRBJ2-5 TRBV13 CASSLGPRSSQETQYF TGTGCCAGCAGCTTAGGCCCCCGGAGCAGCCAAGAGACCCAGTACTTC
- - TRBJ2-3 TRBV6-2/TRBV6-3 CASSYSDGTTDTQYF TGTGCCAGCAGTTACTCGGACGGGACCACAGATACGCAGTATTTT
- TRBD1 TRBJ1-2 TRBV19 CASSSPFQGGNGYTF TGTGCCAGTAGCTCCCCCTTCCAAGGGGGCAATGGCTACACCTTC
- TRBD1 TRBJ2-5 TRBV7-9 CASTLAGGLQTQYF TGTGCCAGCACCCTGGCAGGGGGCCTCCAGACCCAGTACTTC
- - TRBJ1-1 TRBV25-1 CASSGNTEAFF TGTGCCAGCAGTGGGAACACTGAAGCTTTCTTT
- - TRBJ2-7 TRBV5-1 CASSLGQADEQYF TGCGCCAGCAGCTTGGGACAGGCGGACGAGCAGTACTTC
- TRBD2 TRBJ2-1 TRBV14 CASCTSGSGNEQFF TGTGCCAGTTGCACTAGCGGGAGTGGCAATGAGCAGTTCTTC
- TRBD1 TRBJ2-4 TRBV7-2 CASSPDRARNIQYF TGTGCCAGCAGCCCGGACAGGGCTAGGAACATTCAGTACTTC
- - TRBJ1-5 TRBV2 CASNGGIDQPQHF TGTGCCAGCAACGGGGGAATCGATCAGCCCCAGCATTTT
- TRBD1 TRBJ2-7 TRBV7-9 CASSFWQGAYEQYF TGTGCCAGCAGCTTTTGGCAGGGGGCCTACGAGCAGTACTTC
- TRBD1 TRBJ2-7 TRBV30 CARMGRGLGEQYF TGTGCCCGGATGGGCAGGGGGCTAGGGGAGCAGTACTTC
- - TRBJ1-4 TRBV7-9 CASSSRGGGLHPEKLFF TGTGCCAGCAGCTCTCGCGGTGGGGGTCTTCACCCTGAAAAACTGTTTTTT
- - TRBJ2-7 TRBV20-1 CSASPDVDEQYF TGCAGTGCTAGCCCGGACGTCGACGAGCAGTACTTC
- - TRBJ2-4 TRBV7-9 CASSPVGVSKNIQYF TGTGCCAGCAGCCCCGTGGGGGTTTCCAAAAACATTCAGTACTTC
- TRBD2 TRBJ2-1 TRBV20-1 CSARRGGSYNEQFF TGCAGTGCTAGACGGGGGGGATCCTACAATGAGCAGTTCTTC
- TRBD2 TRBJ2-3 TRBV10-3 CAISVAGENTDTQYF TGTGCCATCAGCGTAGCGGGAGAGAACACAGATACGCAGTATTTT
once - TRBJ2-7 TRBV28 CASSNFQGVVPYEQYF TGTGCCAGCAGCAACTTCCAGGGAGTCGTTCCCTACGAGCAGTACTTC
once TRBD2 TRBJ2-7 TRBV6-2/TRBV6-3 CASSAGTSGMPQYF TGTGCCAGCAGTGCCGGGACTAGCGGGATGCCCCAGTACTTC
- - TRBJ1-2 TRBV2 CASTRQLFAYGYTF TGTGCCAGCACGAGACAGCTCTTCGCCTATGGCTACACCTTC
- - TRBJ2-5 TRBV20-1 CSATRGGQETQYF TGCAGTGCTACCCGAGGGGGGCAAGAGACCCAGTACTTC
- TRBD2 TRBJ2-5 TRBV7-2 CASSLSGGGGFQETQYF TGTGCCAGCAGCTTATCAGGTGGCGGGGGGTTCCAAGAGACCCAGTACTTC
- - TRBJ2-5 TRBV24-1 CATSGDQETQYF TGTGCCACCAGTGGAGATCAAGAGACCCAGTACTTC
- - TRBJ1-1 TRBV20-1 CSARDGVHTEAFF TGCAGTGCTAGAGACGGGGTGCACACTGAAGCTTTCTTT
- TRBD1 TRBJ2-3 TRBV20-1 CSARVTGITDTQYF TGCAGTGCTAGGGTGACAGGGATCACAGATACGCAGTATTTT
- TRBD2 TRBJ2-1 TRBV29-1 CSVPPKAGGYNEQFF TGCAGCGTTCCCCCGAAAGCGGGGGGCTACAATGAGCAGTTCTTC
- TRBD1 TRBJ1-5 TRBV7-2 CASSLLAGGFQPQHF TGTGCCAGCAGCTTACTGGCAGGGGGATTTCAGCCCCAGCATTTT
once - TRBJ2-1 TRBV5-1 CASSLGRTGNEQFF TGCGCCAGCTCCCTCGGAAGGACTGGGAATGAGCAGTTCTTC
- TRBD2 TRBJ2-2 TRBV20-1 CSARDATSGNTGELFF TGCAGTGCTAGAGACGCGACTAGCGGGAACACCGGGGAGCTGTTTTTT
- - TRBJ1-1 TRBV6-5 CASSYSRNQNTEAFF TGTGCCAGCAGTTACAGTAGAAACCAGAACACTGAAGCTTTCTTT
- - TRBJ2-1 TRBV6-6 CASSYLGNNEQFF TGTGCCAGCAGTTACTTGGGAAACAATGAGCAGTTCTTC
- - TRBJ1-1 TRBV7-9 CASSSRIRGLRAFF TGTGCCAGCAGCTCTAGAATAAGGGGTCTACGAGCTTTCTTT
once - TRBJ1-1 TRBV12-5 CASGSPGSNSQGAFF TGTGCTAGTGGATCTCCTGGCAGTAATTCTCAGGGGGCTTTCTTT
- TRBD1 TRBJ2-1 TRBV5-4 CASSRDRGMNEQFF TGTGCCAGCAGCCGGGACAGGGGGATGAATGAGCAGTTCTTC
- TRBD1 TRBJ2-7 TRBV7-2 CASSQDRVRQYF TGTGCCAGCAGCCAAGACAGGGTCCGGCAGTACTTC
- TRBD1 TRBJ1-2 TRBV29-1 CSVGRTGPVGYGYTF TGCAGCGTGGGGCGGACAGGGCCGGTCGGCTATGGCTACACCTTC
- - TRBJ2-7 TRBV3-1 CASSQVATVIYEQYF TGTGCCAGCAGCCAAGTAGCCACTGTAATCTACGAGCAGTACTTC
once - TRBJ1-2 TRBV5-1 CASSLGQATNYGYTF TGCGCCAGCAGCTTGGGACAGGCTACCAACTATGGCTACACCTTC
- TRBD2 TRBJ2-5 TRBV27 CASSPREGETQYF TGTGCCAGCAGTCCTAGGGAGGGGGAGACCCAGTACTTC
- TRBD1 TRBJ2-7 TRBV12-3/TRBV12-4 CASSPPNRGYEQYF TGTGCCAGCAGTCCACCGAACAGGGGTTACGAGCAGTACTTC
- TRBD2 TRBJ2-4 TRBV4-1 CASSQDRGTSGLWGKNIQYF TGCGCCAGCAGCCAAGATCGAGGGACTAGCGGACTATGGGGCAAAAACATTCAGTACTTC
- - TRBJ2-7 TRBV7-2 CASSSQVSYEQYF TGTGCCAGCAGCTCTCAGGTGTCCTACGAGCAGTACTTC
once - TRBJ1-6 TRBV20-1 CSARDSLRSPLHF TGCAGTGCTAGGGACAGTCTACGTTCACCCCTCCACTTT
- - TRBJ2-3 TRBV20-1 CSARDRVSSQYF TGCAGTGCTAGAGATCGCGTCAGTAGTCAGTATTTT